Shown below are 5 T cell receptor beta chains from a single sample sequenced in a study of CD8 T cells in ankylosing spondylitis. TCRdb re-analysed the 5' RACE reads in MiXCR, keeping a single row per CDR3 protein. The sample lists 200,000 or so distinct CDR3 sequences, over 10% occurring once. The specimen sequenced was blood, either unsorted or a sorted T cell fraction (not recorded which). The receptors were sampled from a female donor with ankylosing spondylitis or in good health (not recorded which).

With respect to this clonotype: Germline is not matched at one junction end, which may reflect a read error. The chain carries TRBV11-2 and TRBJ1-2, with D possibly TRBD1 on 6 matching bases. The CDR3 covers 17 residues. CDR1 is SGHAT, CDR2 FQNNGV, per germline. CDR3 nucleotide sequence: TGTACCAGCGCCGGGGGGCTTGTGAGGGGAAGTACCTATGGCTACACCTTC. The encoded protein is CTSAGGLVRGSTYGYTF.

This clonotype was recorded many times. The chain links TRBV20-1 to TRBJ1-1, with TRBD1 as a possible D gene (5 bases). The germline gives CDR1 DFQATT, CDR2 SNEGSKA (reference sequence). This CDR3 is 15 amino acids long. V was cut by 3 bases and J by 4 bases, with 18 bases left in between. The CDR3 nucleotides are TGCAGTGCTAGTGACTTCTCCAGGGTTCGCACTGAAGCTTTCTTT. It encodes CSASDFSRVRTEAFF.

The rearrangement uses TRBV5-1 and TRBJ2-6; tentative D call: TRBD2 (7 bases). This CDR3 is built from 18 residues. CDR1 and CDR2 from the germline V gene are SGHRS and YFSETQ. CDR3 nucleotides: TGCCCCTTGGGGGGGGCGCAAAAGTATAGAAACGAGGCCAACGTCCTGACTTTC. Protein: CPLGGAQKYRNEANVLTF.

This clonotype appeared many times. The chain recombines TRBV20-1 with TRBJ2-5; D gene uncertain. Germline values: CDR1 DFQATT, CDR2 SNEGSKA (reference sequence). The CDR3 runs to 15 residues. V was pared by 1 base and J by 5 bases, with 17 bases between. The CDR3 is CSARGLGLSFETQYF. The CDR3 bases are TGCAGTGCTAGAGGGTTGGGCCTATCGTTTGAGACCCAGTACTTC.

The sample holds a few counts of this clonotype. The chain is built from TRBV9 and TRBJ2-2; D is unresolved. The CDR3 extends over 16 amino acids. V was shortened by 3 bases and J by 1 base, with 13 bases between the two germline ends. Germline CDR1 reads SGDLS; CDR2 reads YYNGEE. The CDR3 region has the DNA TGTGCCAGCAGCGACGGTCAGATGGGGAACACCGGGGAGCTGTTTTTT. Its protein product is CASSDGQMGNTGELFF.